Here is one TCR beta chain with its context. Its antigen is still unknown. The sample is drawn from a study of shared clonotypes between healthy human individuals. Overall study findings and caveats: Larger estimated richness was generally seen in naive subsets than in memory subsets. Relative to clonotypes present in all four donors, those not shared had lower generation probabilities.

Researchers partitioned CD4+ cells into CD45RA+ naive and CD45RA-negative memory subsets. V trimming: 3 bases; J trimming: 5 bases; junction bases outside the gene matches: 6. The CDR3 extends over 15 amino acids. Germline values: CDR1 ENHRY, CDR2 SYGVKD. An assay was performed, and its level was deep. The protocol was immunoSEQ multiplex PCR, while the TCRdb copy is restricted to in-frame clones and leaves out a portion. The sample lists 600,000 to 750,000 clones; over 60% were seen once. The chain is built from TRBV10-3 and TRBJ1-1; the match to TRBD1 covers 10 bases. The sequence was obtained from a woman aged 30 to 39 in good health. Input material: memory CD4+ T cells sorted from blood. Subset described: CD45RA-negative fraction. For the CDR3, the DNA is TGTGCCATCAGTGAAAAGGGACAGGGGTTTACTGAAGCTTTCTTT. Translated: CAISEKGQGFTEAFF.